The source of this T cell receptor beta chain is a study of T-cell reconstitution after alpha-beta-depleted transplantation in children. Broader study findings: Among T cells one year after transplant, newly produced cells accounted for most counts and diversity. Surviving recipient T cells and thymic progenitors produced the high day-60 TCRbeta diversity seen in some patients. After transplant, at about two months, alpha-beta T cells were reportedly derived from several hundred expanded graft clones.

The table lists this clonotype with a few counts. Antigen: not known. Germline trimming cut 7 bases from V and 1 base from J; bases unmatched to any gene: 7. This CDR3 is 14 amino acids long. The authors prepared the TCRbeta library with unique molecular identifiers. TCRdb itself ran the PCR reads through MiXCR, one entry per CDR3 protein. The sample lists about 830,000 distinct CDR3 sequences; 16% were seen once. This chain connects TRBV12-3 or TRBV12-4 to TRBJ2-7; 7 bases fit TRBD1. The sequences come from PBMCs, mostly from graft donor cells, collected 360 days after TCRalphabeta/CD19-depleted stem cell transplant. The receptor comes from a male patient younger than 18 who had a stem cell transplant for acute lymphoblastic leukemia, so the T cells may come from the graft donor. CDR3 region: CASKEQGRSYEQYF. The CDR3 DNA reads TGTGCCAGCAAAGAACAGGGGCGTTCCTACGAGCAGTACTTC.